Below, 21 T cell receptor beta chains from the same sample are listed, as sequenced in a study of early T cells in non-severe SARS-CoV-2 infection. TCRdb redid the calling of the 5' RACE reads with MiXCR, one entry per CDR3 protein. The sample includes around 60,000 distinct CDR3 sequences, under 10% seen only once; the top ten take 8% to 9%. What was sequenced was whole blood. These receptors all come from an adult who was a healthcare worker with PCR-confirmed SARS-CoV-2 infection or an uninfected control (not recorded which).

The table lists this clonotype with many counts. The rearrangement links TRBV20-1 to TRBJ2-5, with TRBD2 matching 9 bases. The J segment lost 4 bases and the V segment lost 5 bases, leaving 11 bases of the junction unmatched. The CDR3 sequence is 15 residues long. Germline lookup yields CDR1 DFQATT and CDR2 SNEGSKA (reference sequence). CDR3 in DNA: TGCAGTGCTGGCACGGGAGCGGGAGGATCAGAGACCCAGTACTTC. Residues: CSAGTGAGGSETQYF.

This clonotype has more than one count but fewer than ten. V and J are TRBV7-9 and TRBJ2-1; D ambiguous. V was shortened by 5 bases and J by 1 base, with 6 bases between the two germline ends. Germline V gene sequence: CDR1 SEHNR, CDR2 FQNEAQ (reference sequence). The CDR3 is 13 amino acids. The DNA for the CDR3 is TGTGCCAGCAGCCCCCGATCCTACAATGAGCAGTTCTTC. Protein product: CASSPRSYNEQFF.

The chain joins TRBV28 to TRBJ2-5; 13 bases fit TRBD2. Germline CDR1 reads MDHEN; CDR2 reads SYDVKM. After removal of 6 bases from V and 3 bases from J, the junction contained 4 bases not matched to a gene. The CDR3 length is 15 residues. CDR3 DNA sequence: TGTGCCAGCAGGGGGACTAGCGGGATCGAAGAGACCCAGTACTTC. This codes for CASRGTSGIEETQYF.

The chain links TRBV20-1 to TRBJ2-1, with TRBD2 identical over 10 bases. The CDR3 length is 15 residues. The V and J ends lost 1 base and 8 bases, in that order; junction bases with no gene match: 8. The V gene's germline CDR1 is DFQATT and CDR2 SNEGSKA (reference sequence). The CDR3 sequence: CSARASGSLIHEQFF. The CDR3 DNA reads TGCAGTGCTAGAGCTAGCGGGAGTTTAATCCATGAGCAGTTCTTC.

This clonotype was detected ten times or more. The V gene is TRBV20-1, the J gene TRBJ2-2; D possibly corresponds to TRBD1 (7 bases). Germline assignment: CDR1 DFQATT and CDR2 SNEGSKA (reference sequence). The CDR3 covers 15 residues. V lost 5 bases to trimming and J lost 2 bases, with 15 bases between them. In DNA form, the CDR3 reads TGCAGTGCTCCGAGCAGGGGGGCCAACACCGGGGAGCTGTTTTTT. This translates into CSAPSRGANTGELFF.

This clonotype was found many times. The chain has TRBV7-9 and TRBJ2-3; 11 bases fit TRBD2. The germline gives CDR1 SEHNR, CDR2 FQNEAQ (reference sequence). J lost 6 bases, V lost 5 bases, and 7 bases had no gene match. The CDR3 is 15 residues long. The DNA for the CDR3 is TGTGCCAGCAGCCCCATAGCGGGAGGGATGGATACGCAGTATTTT. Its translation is CASSPIAGGMDTQYF. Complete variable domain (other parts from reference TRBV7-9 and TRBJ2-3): DTGVSQNPRHKITKRGQNVTFRCDPISEHNRLYWYRQTLGQGPEFLTYFQNEAQLEKSRLLSDRFSAERPKGSFSTLEIQRTEQGDSAMYLCASSPIAGGMDTQYFGPGTRLTVL.

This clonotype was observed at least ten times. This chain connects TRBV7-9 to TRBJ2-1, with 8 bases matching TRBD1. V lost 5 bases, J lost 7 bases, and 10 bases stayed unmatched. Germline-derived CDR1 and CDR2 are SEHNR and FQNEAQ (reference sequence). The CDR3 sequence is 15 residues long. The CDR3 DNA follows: TGTGCCAGCAGCGCGGGACAGGTCCTTGGAAATGAGCAGTTCTTC. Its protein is CASSAGQVLGNEQFF.

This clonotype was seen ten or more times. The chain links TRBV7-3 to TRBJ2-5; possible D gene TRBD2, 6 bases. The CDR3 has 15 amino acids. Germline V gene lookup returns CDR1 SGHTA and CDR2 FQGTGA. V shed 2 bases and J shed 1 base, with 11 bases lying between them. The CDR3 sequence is CASSLEGLPQETQYF. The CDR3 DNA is TGTGCCAGCAGCTTAGAGGGACTCCCCCAAGAGACCCAGTACTTC. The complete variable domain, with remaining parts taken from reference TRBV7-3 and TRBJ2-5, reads GAGVSQTPSNKVTEKGKYVELRCDPISGHTALYWYRQSLGQGPEFLIYFQGTGAADDSGLPNDRFFAVRPEGSVSTLKIQRTERGDSAVYLCASSLEGLPQETQYFGPGTRLLVL.

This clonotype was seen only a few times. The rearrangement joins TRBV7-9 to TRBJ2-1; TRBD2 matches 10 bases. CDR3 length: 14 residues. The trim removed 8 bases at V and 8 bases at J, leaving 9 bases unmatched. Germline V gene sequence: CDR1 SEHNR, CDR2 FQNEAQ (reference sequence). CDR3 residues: CASQVASGSYEQFF. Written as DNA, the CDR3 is TGTGCCAGCCAAGTAGCTAGCGGGAGCTATGAGCAGTTCTTC. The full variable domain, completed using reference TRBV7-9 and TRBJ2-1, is DTGVSQNPRHKITKRGQNVTFRCDPISEHNRLYWYRQTLGQGPEFLTYFQNEAQLEKSRLLSDRFSAERPKGSFSTLEIQRTEQGDSAMYLCASQVASGSYEQFFGPGTRLTVL.

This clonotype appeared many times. CDR3 amino acids: CASSFVGENEQFF. The CDR3 DNA sequence: TGTGCCAGCAGCTTCGTCGGAGAAAATGAGCAGTTCTTC. The chain employs TRBV11-2 and TRBJ2-1; D uncertain. The ends were cut back, 3 bases at V and 7 bases at J, with 10 bases in the middle. Germline V gene data show CDR1 as SGHAT and CDR2 as FQNNGV. CDR3 length: 13 amino acids.

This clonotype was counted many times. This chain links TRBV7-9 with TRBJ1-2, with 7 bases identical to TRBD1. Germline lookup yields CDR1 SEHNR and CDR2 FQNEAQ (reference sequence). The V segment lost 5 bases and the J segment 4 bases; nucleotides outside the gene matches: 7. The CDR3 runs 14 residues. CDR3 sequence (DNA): TGTGCCAGCAGCCCCCAGGGACAGCGCTATGGCTACACCTTC. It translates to CASSPQGQRYGYTF.

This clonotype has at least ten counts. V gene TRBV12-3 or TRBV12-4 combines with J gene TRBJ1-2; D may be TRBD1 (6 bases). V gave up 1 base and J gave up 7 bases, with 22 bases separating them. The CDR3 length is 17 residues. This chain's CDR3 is CASSLDPQTGSIRGYTF. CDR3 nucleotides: TGTGCCAGCAGTTTAGATCCCCAGACAGGTTCGATCCGTGGCTACACCTTC.

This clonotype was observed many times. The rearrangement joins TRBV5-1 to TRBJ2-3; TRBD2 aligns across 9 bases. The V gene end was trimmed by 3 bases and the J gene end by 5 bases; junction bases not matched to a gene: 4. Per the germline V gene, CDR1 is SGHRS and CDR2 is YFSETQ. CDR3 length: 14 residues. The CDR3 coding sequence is TGCGCCAGCAGCTCGGGAGCGGGAGGAGATACGCAGTATTTT. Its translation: CASSSGAGGDTQYF.

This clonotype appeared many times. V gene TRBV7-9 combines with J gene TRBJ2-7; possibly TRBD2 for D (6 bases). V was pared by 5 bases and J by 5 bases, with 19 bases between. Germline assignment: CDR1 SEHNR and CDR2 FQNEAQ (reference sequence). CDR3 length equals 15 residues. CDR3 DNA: TGTGCCAGCAGCCCAACTAGCCCGGAGGCCAACGAGCAGTACTTC. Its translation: CASSPTSPEANEQYF.

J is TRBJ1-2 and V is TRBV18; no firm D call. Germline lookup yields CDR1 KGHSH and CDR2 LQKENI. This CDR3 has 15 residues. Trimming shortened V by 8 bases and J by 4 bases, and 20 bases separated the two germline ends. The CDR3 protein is CASSAMAGSFYGYTF. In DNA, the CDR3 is TGTGCCAGCAGTGCCATGGCGGGTTCCTTCTATGGCTACACCTTC.

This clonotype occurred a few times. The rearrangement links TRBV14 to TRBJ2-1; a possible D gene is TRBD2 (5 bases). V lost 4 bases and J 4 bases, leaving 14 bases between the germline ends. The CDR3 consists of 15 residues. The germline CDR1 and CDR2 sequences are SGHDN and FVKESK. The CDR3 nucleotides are TGTGCCAGCAGCCCCGTCAGGCGGGTTTACAATGAGCAGTTCTTC. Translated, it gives CASSPVRRVYNEQFF.

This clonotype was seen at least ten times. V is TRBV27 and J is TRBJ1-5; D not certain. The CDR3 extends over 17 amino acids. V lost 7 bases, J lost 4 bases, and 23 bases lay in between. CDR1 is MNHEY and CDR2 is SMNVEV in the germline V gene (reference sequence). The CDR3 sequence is CASTSFSLHGPNQPQHF. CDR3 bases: TGTGCCAGCACCAGTTTCTCCCTCCACGGCCCTAATCAGCCCCAGCATTTT.

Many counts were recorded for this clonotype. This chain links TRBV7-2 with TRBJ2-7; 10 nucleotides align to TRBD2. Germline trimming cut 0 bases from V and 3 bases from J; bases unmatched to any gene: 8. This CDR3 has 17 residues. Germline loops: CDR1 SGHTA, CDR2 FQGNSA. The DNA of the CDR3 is TGTGCCAGCAGCTTAGCGCCCCATACTAGCGGGGACTACGAGCAGTACTTC. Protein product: CASSLAPHTSGDYEQYF.

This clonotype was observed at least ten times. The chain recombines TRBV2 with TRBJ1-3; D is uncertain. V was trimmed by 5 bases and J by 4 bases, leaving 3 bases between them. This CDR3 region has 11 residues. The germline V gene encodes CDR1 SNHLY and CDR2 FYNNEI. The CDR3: CASSFGNTIYF. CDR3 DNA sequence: TGTGCCAGCAGTTTCGGAAACACCATATATTTT. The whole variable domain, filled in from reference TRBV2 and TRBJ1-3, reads EPEVTQTPSHQVTQMGQEVILRCVPISNHLYFYWYRQILGQKVEFLVSFYNNEISEKSEIFDDQFSVERPDGSNFTLKIRSTKLEDSAMYFCASSFGNTIYFGEGSWLTVV.

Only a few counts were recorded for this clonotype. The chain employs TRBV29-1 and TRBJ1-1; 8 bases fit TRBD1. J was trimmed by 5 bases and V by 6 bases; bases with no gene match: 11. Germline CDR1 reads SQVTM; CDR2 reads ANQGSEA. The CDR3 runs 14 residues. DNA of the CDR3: TGCAGCGTCGAGTCACAGGGGGGAGGTACTGAAGCTTTCTTT. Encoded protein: CSVESQGGGTEAFF.

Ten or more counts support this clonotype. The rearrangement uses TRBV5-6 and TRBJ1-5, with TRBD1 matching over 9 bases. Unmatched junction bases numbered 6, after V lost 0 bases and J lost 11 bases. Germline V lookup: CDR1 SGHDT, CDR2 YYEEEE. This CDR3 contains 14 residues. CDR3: CASSLEGTGRAQHF. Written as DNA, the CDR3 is TGTGCCAGCAGCTTGGAGGGGACAGGGAGGGCCCAGCATTTT.